This passage covers 8 T cell receptor beta chains from one sample sequenced in a study of regulatory T cells in long-lasting Graves disease. The time point: newly diagnosed GD, antithyroid drugs for less than 3 months. Making the TCR library involved RNA that had been extracted from PBMCs. Relying on iRepertoire HTBI primers and Arm-PCR of CDR3 regions, the team built TCR beta libraries. TCRdb redid the calling of the multiplex PCR reads with MiXCR, one entry per CDR3 protein. The sample includes 620,000 or so distinct CDR3 sequences, less than 20% of them seen just once. In addition, the sample was reused for a study of T cells in Graves' hyperthyroidism and ophthalmopathy.

The sequencing here drew on peripheral blood mononuclear cells (PBMCs), taken at new diagnosis, from a patient treated with antithyroid drugs. These receptors were taken from a woman in her twenties or thirties with Graves disease.

This clonotype has ten or more counts. The chain has TRBV28 and TRBJ2-7; D might be TRBD2 (5 bases). This CDR3 is 13 amino acids long. The ends were cut back, 6 bases at V and 2 bases at J, with 11 bases in the middle. The germline CDR1 and CDR2 sequences are MDHEN and SYDVKM. The CDR3 sequence is CASSSGMPYEQYF. The CDR3 DNA is TGTGCCAGCAGCTCCGGGATGCCCTACGAGCAGTACTTC.

V gene TRBV11-2 combines with J gene TRBJ1-2; possible D gene TRBD1, 5 bases. The CDR3 runs to 14 residues. CDR1 and CDR2 from the germline V gene are SGHAT and FQNNGV. V lost 6 bases and J 6 bases, leaving 17 bases between the germline ends. The CDR3 sequence is CASRIPGLRDGYTF. CDR3 bases: TGTGCCAGCAGGATACCGGGACTGCGGGATGGCTACACCTTC.

The chain employs TRBV5-4 and TRBJ2-7; D is perhaps TRBD2 (6 bases). Germline V gives CDR1 SGHNT, CDR2 YYREEE (reference sequence). The CDR3 sequence is 16 residues long. The V and J ends lost 4 bases and 3 bases respectively, with 20 bases between them. The DNA for the CDR3 is TGTGCCAGCAGCCCTGCGAGCGGCGGGACCTTCTACGAGCAGTACTTC. Its translation is CASSPASGGTFYEQYF.

This clonotype has a handful of counts. V is TRBV6-1 and J is TRBJ2-1, with 9 bases identical to TRBD2. V trimming: 2 bases; J trimming: 13 bases; junction bases outside the gene matches: 12. Germline CDR1 MNHNS, CDR2 SASEGT. The CDR3 is 15 amino acids. CDR3 in amino acids: CASSEMGTSSNRQFF. The CDR3 DNA reads as TGTGCCAGCAGTGAAATGGGGACTAGCTCCAACCGACAGTTCTTC.

The J gene is TRBJ2-2, the V gene TRBV30; unclear D gene. The germline V gene encodes CDR1 GTSNPN and CDR2 SVGIG (reference sequence). V gave up 1 base and J gave up 3 bases, with 12 bases separating them. The CDR3 has 15 residues. Here the CDR3 DNA reads TGTGCCTGGAGTGGAGAAGGTGAGGACACCGGGGAGCTGTTTTTT. Its protein is CAWSGEGEDTGELFF.

This clonotype was seen many times. The chain employs TRBV11-2 and TRBJ2-2, with D unresolved. Germline V gene lookup returns CDR1 SGHAT and CDR2 FQNNGV. V lost 3 bases, J lost 3 bases, and 5 bases lay in between. The CDR3 is 13 amino acids. In DNA, the CDR3 is TGTGCCAGCAGCTTCGTCTACACCGGGGAGCTGTTTTTT. This encodes CASSFVYTGELFF.

This clonotype has just a few counts. The V and J genes are TRBV19 and TRBJ2-1; D not resolved. Trimming cost V 6 bases and J 6 bases, with 9 bases left between them. The CDR3 spans 12 residues. Germline V gene sequence: CDR1 LNHDA, CDR2 SQIVND (reference sequence). The CDR3: CASSTYANEQFF. The DNA of the CDR3 is TGTGCCAGTAGCACCTACGCCAATGAGCAGTTCTTC.

This clonotype occurred many times. The chain recombines TRBV3-1 with TRBJ1-6; D is uncertain. This CDR3 is 14 amino acids long. Germline-derived CDR1 and CDR2 are LGHDT and YNNKEL (reference sequence). Trimming left V 1 base short and J 7 bases short, with 8 bases between. CDR3 protein: CASSQAARNSPLHF. The DNA for the CDR3 is TGTGCCAGCAGCCAAGCAGCCCGAAATTCACCCCTCCACTTT.